This TCR beta chain was captured in a study of cytomegalovirus exposure and HLA in healthy donors. Trimming removed 0 bases from V and 8 bases from J, with 7 bases in between. The CDR3 loop spans 12 amino acids. CDR1 MGHRA and CDR2 YSYEKL come from the germline V gene. Sequenced by immunoSEQ multiplex PCR; TCRdb stores in-frame clones only, minus some. Counted here are about 110,000 clones, roughly 95% occurring once; the ten biggest clones make up 0.67%. This TCR derives from a woman under 30 in good health and CMV-seronegative. The V gene is TRBV4-1, the J gene TRBJ1-2; D ambiguous. Source material: PBMCs. This CDR3 is CASSQDGRGYTF. CDR3 coding DNA: TGCGCCAGCAGCCAAGACGGTCGGGGCTACACCTTC.